A single sample gave rise to the 5 T cell receptor beta chains below, sequenced in a study of T cell responses to AZD1222 COVID-19 vaccine. Repertoires were generated with immunoSEQ multiplex PCR, while TCRdb's copy carries only in-frame clones and drops some. The top ten clones hold more than 1.3% of a sample with 140,000 to 150,000 clones, about 91% of them seen once. The sequences come from peripheral blood, collected on day 0 of AZD1222 vaccination. These receptor sequences come from an adult in good health.

This chain links TRBV7-9 with TRBJ1-3; maybe TRBD1 (6 bases). The germline V and J ends were trimmed by 3 bases and 1 base, with 10 bases remaining between them. Germline V gene sequence: CDR1 SEHNR, CDR2 FQNEAQ (reference sequence). This CDR3 comprises 15 residues. The CDR3 DNA follows: TGTGCCAGCAGCTTCGGACAGCCTTCTGGAAACACCATATATTTT. Translation: CASSFGQPSGNTIYF. Together with reference TRBV7-9 and TRBJ1-3, the CDR3 gives the full variable domain: DTGVSQNPRHKITKRGQNVTFRCDPISEHNRLYWYRQTLGQGPEFLTYFQNEAQLEKSRLLSDRFSAERPKGSFSTLEIQRTEQGDSAMYLCASSFGQPSGNTIYFGEGSWLTVV.

This clone was counted a single time. This sequence joins TRBV20-1 and TRBJ2-4, with D unresolved. The CDR3 sequence is 13 residues long. V was shortened by 3 bases and J by 0 bases, with 6 bases between the two germline ends. CDR1 DFQATT and CDR2 SNEGSKA come from the germline V gene (reference sequence). The CDR3 reads CSASVRAKNIQYF. CDR3 in DNA: TGCAGTGCTAGTGTGAGAGCCAAAAACATTCAGTACTTC.

The chain combines TRBV6-5 with TRBJ2-7; the D call may be TRBD1 or TRBD2 (6 bases each). The germline V gene has CDR1 MNHEY and CDR2 SVGAGI. Trimming left V 6 bases short and J 7 bases short, with 13 bases between. This CDR3 region has 12 residues. Here the CDR3 reads CASRLGGGEQYF. The CDR3 DNA reads TGTGCCAGCAGATTGGGGGGCGGTGAGCAGTACTTC.

This chain joins TRBV7-3 and TRBJ2-2; 14 bases are a match to TRBD2. V lost 5 bases to trimming and J lost 4 bases; unmatched junction nucleotides: 12. The germline gives CDR1 SGHTA, CDR2 FQGTGA. This CDR3 contains 19 residues. The CDR3 bases are TGTGCCAGCAGCCTATCGGGGGGACTAGCGGGAGAGGGCACCGGGGAGCTGTTTTTT. Its translation is CASSLSGGLAGEGTGELFF.

A single count supports this clone. The rearrangement links TRBV11-3 to TRBJ2-1; maybe TRBD2 (6 bases). Germline V gene lookup returns CDR1 SGHNT and CDR2 YENEEA. V lost 3 bases and J 6 bases, leaving 12 bases between the germline ends. The CDR3 length is 14 residues. The CDR3 DNA is TGTGCCAGCAGCTTCGGAGGGCAGCGCAATGAGCAGTTCTTC. Encoded protein: CASSFGGQRNEQFF. Full variable domain (rest looked up from reference TRBV11-3 and TRBJ2-1): EAGVVQSPRYKIIEKKQPVAFWCNPISGHNTLYWYLQNLGQGPELLIRYENEEAVDDSQLPKDRFSAERLKGVDSTLKIQPAELGDSAVYLCASSFGGQRNEQFFGPGTRLTVL.